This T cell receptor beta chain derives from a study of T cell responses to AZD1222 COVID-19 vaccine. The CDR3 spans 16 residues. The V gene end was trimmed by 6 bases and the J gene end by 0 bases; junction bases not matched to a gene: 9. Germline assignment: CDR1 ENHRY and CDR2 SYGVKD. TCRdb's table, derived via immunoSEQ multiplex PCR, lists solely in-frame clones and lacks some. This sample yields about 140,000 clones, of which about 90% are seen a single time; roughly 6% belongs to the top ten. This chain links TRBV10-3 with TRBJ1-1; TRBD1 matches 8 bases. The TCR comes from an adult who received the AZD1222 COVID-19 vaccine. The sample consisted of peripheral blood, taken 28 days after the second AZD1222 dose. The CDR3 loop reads CAISPGTGFMNTEAFF. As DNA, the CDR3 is TGTGCCATCAGCCCCGGGACAGGCTTTATGAACACTGAAGCTTTCTTT.